This section outlines one T cell receptor beta chain sequence together with its context. This sample was taken from a study of cytomegalovirus exposure and HLA in healthy donors. The primer mix had 60 Vbeta and 13 Jbeta primers. TCRdb keeps only in-frame clones here, not all; method: immunoSEQ multiplex PCR. The sample gives over 100,000 clones, 77% of which show up once; 4.2% is in the top ten. The ends were cut back, 0 bases at V and 3 bases at J, with 5 bases in the middle. The CDR3 is 13 residues long. In germline, CDR1 is MGHRA, CDR2 YSYEKL. The genes are TRBV4-1 and TRBJ1-1; D gene uncertain. This receptor was identified in a male donor in good health and CMV-seropositive. Sequenced input: PBMCs. Here the CDR3 reads CASSQDRDTEAFF. The CDR3 DNA is TGCGCCAGCAGCCAAGATCGGGACACTGAAGCTTTCTTT.